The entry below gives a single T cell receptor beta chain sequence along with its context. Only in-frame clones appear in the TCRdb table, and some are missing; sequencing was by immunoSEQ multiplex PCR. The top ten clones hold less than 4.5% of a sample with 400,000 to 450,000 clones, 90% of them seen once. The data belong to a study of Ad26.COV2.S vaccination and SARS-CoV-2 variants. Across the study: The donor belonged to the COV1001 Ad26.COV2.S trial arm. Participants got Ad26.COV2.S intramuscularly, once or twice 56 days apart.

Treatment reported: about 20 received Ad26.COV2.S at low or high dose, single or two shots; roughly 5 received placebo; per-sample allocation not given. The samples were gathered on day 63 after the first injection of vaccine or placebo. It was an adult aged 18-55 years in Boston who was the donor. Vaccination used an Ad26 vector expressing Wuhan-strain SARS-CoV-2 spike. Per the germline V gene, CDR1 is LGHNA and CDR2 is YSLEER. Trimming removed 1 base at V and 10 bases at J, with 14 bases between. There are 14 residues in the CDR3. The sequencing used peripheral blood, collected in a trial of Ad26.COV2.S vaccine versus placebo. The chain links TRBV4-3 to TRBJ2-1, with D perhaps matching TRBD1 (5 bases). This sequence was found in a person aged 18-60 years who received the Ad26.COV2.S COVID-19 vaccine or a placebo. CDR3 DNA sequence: TGCGCCAGCAGCCAAGTGAGGCAGGGATGGGAGCAGTTCTTC. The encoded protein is CASSQVRQGWEQFF.